This is a list of T cell receptor beta chains from one sample in a study of blood T cells in healthy people across ages. TCRdb recomputed calls from the 5' RACE reads with MiXCR, one row per CDR3 protein. This table has 580,000 or so distinct CDR3 sequences, around 48% appearing once. The sample consisted of blood. Receptors were obtained from an elderly man in good health. Each CDR3 is given with its conserved first and last residue. The order of the fields is D gene, V gene, clone size, CDR3 length, J gene, CDR3 DNA, CDR3 protein. A D gene is named only where the DNA matches it firmly. Rows may omit the clone size; those that give it use once, few, many or a size class.

>TRBD2|TRBV2|-|15|TRBJ2-1
TGTGCCAGCAGTGTGCGGCTAGCGGGGGTCAATGAGCAGTTCTTC
CASSVRLAGVNEQFF
>-|TRBV28|-|13|TRBJ1-1
TGTGCCAGCAATCTATCCCGGGACCAAGAAGCTTTCTTT
CASNLSRDQEAFF
>TRBD2|TRBV5-1|-|15|TRBJ2-1
TGCGCCAGCAGCACAGCGGGAGCTTATTACAATGAGCAGTTCTTC
CASSTAGAYYNEQFF
>-|TRBV25-1|few|15|TRBJ2-5
TGTGCCAGCAGTGAATTTTTGAACAGCGGAGAGACCCAGTACTTC
CASSEFLNSGETQYF
>TRBD1|TRBV12-3/TRBV12-4|-|15|TRBJ2-7
TGCGCCAGTAGCCCCGGGACAGGGGTTCGCAACGAGCAGTACTTC
CASSPGTGVRNEQYF
>TRBD1|TRBV6-6|many|18|TRBJ2-6
TGTGCCAGCAGTTACTCCGGGACAGGCGGCTCTGGGGCCAACGTCCTGACTTTC
CASSYSGTGGSGANVLTF
>TRBD1|TRBV2|few|15|TRBJ2-1
TGTGCCAGCAGTGCTGAGGGGGCCTTAGGCAATGAGCAGTTCTTC
CASSAEGALGNEQFF
>TRBD2|TRBV10-2|-|15|TRBJ2-7
TGCGCCAGCAGTGGCCCGGGACTAGACCTGTACGAGCAGTACTTC
CASSGPGLDLYEQYF
>TRBD1|TRBV28|-|13|TRBJ2-7
TGTGCCAGCATCGGGACAGGAAAATACGAGCAGTACTTC
CASIGTGKYEQYF
>TRBD1|TRBV10-3|-|16|TRBJ1-2
TGTGCCATCAGTGAGTCGAGGGGACAGGGGACCTATGGCTACACCTTC
CAISESRGQGTYGYTF
>TRBD2|TRBV10-3|few|16|TRBJ2-5
TGTGCCATCAACGCCGGGAGCGGGAGGGACGCGCAGACCCAGTACTTC
CAINAGSGRDAQTQYF
>-|TRBV5-1|-|15|TRBJ1-1
TGCGCCAGCAGCCTCGCAGGGTCCCTGAACACTGAAGCTTTCTTT
CASSLAGSLNTEAFF
>-|TRBV4-2|many|14|TRBJ2-5
TGTGCCAGCAGCCCTCAGACAGGAGCGGAGACCCAGTACTTC
CASSPQTGAETQYF
>TRBD2|TRBV4-3|-|16|TRBJ2-5
TGCGCCAGCAGCCCCGAGCCTAGCGGGATGGGAGAGACCCAGTACTTC
CASSPEPSGMGETQYF
>-|TRBV4-3|few|16|TRBJ1-6
TGCGCCAGCAGCCCCTCGCGGGGGTTAGATAATTCACCCCTCCACTTT
CASSPSRGLDNSPLHF
>-|TRBV7-2|-|16|TRBJ1-1
TGTGCCAGCAGTATTAGGCATCCGACAGTGTTGACTGAAGCTTTCTTT
CASSIRHPTVLTEAFF
>-|TRBV7-9|many|14|TRBJ1-4
TGTGCCAGCAGTCCAGGGGCTACTAATGAAAAACTGTTTTTT
CASSPGATNEKLFF
>TRBD1|TRBV20-1|-|16|TRBJ1-4
TGCAGTGCTGGGAGTGGGTTGGGACAGACTAATGAAAAACTGTTTTTT
CSAGSGLGQTNEKLFF
>TRBD1|TRBV18|once|15|TRBJ1-1
TGTGCCAGCTCACTAAACCCGACAGGGGGGACTGAAGCTTTCTTT
CASSLNPTGGTEAFF
>-|TRBV18|-|14|TRBJ1-4
TGTGCCAGCACAAACAGGGCAACTAATGAAAAACTGTTTTTT
CASTNRATNEKLFF
>-|TRBV20-1|few|14|TRBJ2-3
TGCAGTGCCCAGTCGGGTCAAGGGACAGATACGCAGTATTTT
CSAQSGQGTDTQYF
>TRBD1|TRBV27|-|15|TRBJ2-7
TGTGCCAGCAGTTTTGCGGGGACAGGGGGCTACGAGCAGTACTTC
CASSFAGTGGYEQYF
>TRBD1|TRBV15|-|15|TRBJ2-3
TGTGCCACCAGCAGAGGGGACAGGGGGCAAGATACGCAGTATTTT
CATSRGDRGQDTQYF
>-|TRBV7-3|-|14|TRBJ2-3
TGTGCCAGCAGCTTATTCTCCAGGGATGCTACGCAGTATTTT
CASSLFSRDATQYF
>-|TRBV4-3|-|13|TRBJ2-7
TGCGCCAGCAGCCAAGATCCTGAGGAGGCCCAGTACTTC
CASSQDPEEAQYF
>TRBD2|TRBV7-9|-|15|TRBJ2-1
TGTGCCAGCAGCTTAGATGTTAGCGGGAGTGTTGAGCAGTTCTTC
CASSLDVSGSVEQFF
>-|TRBV2|few|14|TRBJ1-2
TGTGCCAGCAGTATGGAGAGGGAGTTGAATGGCTACACCTTC
CASSMERELNGYTF
>-|TRBV5-1|few|15|TRBJ2-1
TGCGCCAGCAGCTTGGAAGGGATGTCTGTCAATGAGCAGTTCTTC
CASSLEGMSVNEQFF
>-|TRBV27|-|14|TRBJ1-1
TGTGCCAGCAGTTTACGGCCGGCGAACACTGAAGCTTTCTTT
CASSLRPANTEAFF
>TRBD1|TRBV14|-|15|TRBJ2-7
TGTGCCAGCAGCCAGACAGGGGGTTCCAAGGATGAGCAGTACTTC
CASSQTGGSKDEQYF
>-|TRBV5-6|-|14|TRBJ2-3
TGTGCCAGCAGTATCGGCTACCCCACAGATACGCAGTATTTT
CASSIGYPTDTQYF
>TRBD2|TRBV9|-|24|TRBJ2-5
TGTGCCAGCAGCGCCCACCCATCGGGCGGGATGAAAGGGAATAGCGGGAGAGGGGCAGAGACCCAGTACTTC
CASSAHPSGGMKGNSGRGAETQYF
>-|TRBV2|-|13|TRBJ2-3
TGTGCCAGCAACGGGGCCAAGCAGGATACGCAGTATTTT
CASNGAKQDTQYF
>TRBD2|TRBV7-9|-|17|TRBJ2-3
TGTGCCAGCAGCTTCGGGTCTGCGGGAGGGCCTAGAGATACGCAGTATTTT
CASSFGSAGGPRDTQYF
>-|TRBV28|-|14|TRBJ2-7
TGTGCCAGCAGCCTACCCCCAGGGACCTACGAGCAGTACTTC
CASSLPPGTYEQYF
>-|TRBV5-1|few|16|TRBJ2-1
TGCGCCAGCAGCTTGATCGGGGCGGGAACCTACAATGAGCAGTTCTTC
CASSLIGAGTYNEQFF
>TRBD1|TRBV4-2|-|17|TRBJ2-7
TGTGCCAGCAGCCAACGGGTTCTGACAGGGACAGCCTACGAGCAGTACTTC
CASSQRVLTGTAYEQYF
>TRBD1|TRBV20-1|once|14|TRBJ1-1
TGCAGTGCTAGAATGGACAGGAGGAACACTGAAGCTTTCTTT
CSARMDRRNTEAFF
>TRBD1|TRBV5-1|many|14|TRBJ2-7
TGTGCCAGCAGCTTGGACAGGGGTTCCTACGAGCAGTACTTC
CASSLDRGSYEQYF
>TRBD2|TRBV27|few|17|TRBJ2-1
TGTGCCAGCAGCTCACCCGCGACTAGCGGGAGTATTACTGAGCAGTTCTTC
CASSSPATSGSITEQFF
>TRBD2|TRBV10-2|-|15|TRBJ2-1
TGCGCCAGCAGTGAGGGACTAGGGGTCTACAATGAGCAGTTCTTC
CASSEGLGVYNEQFF
>-|TRBV7-2|-|14|TRBJ2-5
TGTGCCAGCACCGAGGACTTACCTCAACAGACCCAGTACTTC
CASTEDLPQQTQYF
>-|TRBV7-9|-|16|TRBJ2-7
TGTGCCAGCACTTCTCGGGGCGTTCCGGCCGGAAATGAGCCGTACTTC
CASTSRGVPAGNEPYF
>-|TRBV20-1|-|15|TRBJ2-7
TGCAGTGAAGGCTGTGTGGAGGGCCTCTCCGACGAGCAGTACTTC
CSEGCVEGLSDEQYF
>TRBD2|TRBV6-5|many|15|TRBJ2-3
TGTGCCAGCAGTACTAGCGGGGGGGCCGAAGATACGCAGTATTTT
CASSTSGGAEDTQYF
>-|TRBV6-6|many|13|TRBJ1-2
TGTGCCAGCAGTTACGACGGAGAGGATGGCTACACCTTC
CASSYDGEDGYTF